One and the same sample provided the 31 T cell receptor beta chains below, sequenced in a study of identical twins. TCRdb passed the 5' RACE reads through MiXCR, listing each CDR3 protein once. The sample records over 500,000 distinct CDR3 sequences, around 20% being singletons. This same sample was also part of a study on T cells expressing NK-cell markers.

Material for sequencing was CD4+ T cells sorted from blood. The source is a woman between 18 and 29 years old in good health.

This clonotype has more than one count but fewer than ten. The V call is TRBV20-1, the J call TRBJ1-5, with TRBD1 identical over 9 bases. V trimming: 0 bases; J trimming: 4 bases; junction bases outside the gene matches: 4. CDR3 length: 15 residues. Germline lookup yields CDR1 DFQATT and CDR2 SNEGSKA (reference sequence). The CDR3 region is CSARDRGTGNQPQHF. CDR3 DNA: TGCAGTGCTAGAGATCGGGGGACAGGGAATCAGCCCCAGCATTTT.

The rearrangement uses TRBV7-9 and TRBJ1-6; D remains unclear. V was cut by 2 bases and J by 7 bases, with 12 bases left in between. This CDR3 is built from 15 residues. Germline V lookup: CDR1 SEHNR, CDR2 FQNEAQ (reference sequence). This CDR3 reads CASSLLQVPNSPLHF. CDR3 nucleotide sequence: TGTGCCAGCAGCTTACTTCAGGTCCCCAATTCACCCCTCCACTTT.

This clonotype was observed a handful of times. V is TRBV9 and J is TRBJ1-1; 8 bases align to TRBD1. Unmatched junction bases numbered 5, after V lost 2 bases and J lost 5 bases. Germline CDR1 is SGDLS and CDR2 is YYNGEE. The CDR3 is 14 residues long. The CDR3 spells CASSVRGRGTEAFF. The CDR3 coding sequence is TGTGCCAGCAGCGTCAGGGGGCGGGGGACTGAAGCTTTCTTT.

In the case of this clonotype: One base separates it from a far larger clone, so it is likely a read error. The chain combines TRBV5-1 with TRBJ2-3; D ambiguous. Between the trimmed V and J ends, which lost 0 bases and 6 bases, there was a span of 5 bases. This CDR3 has 12 amino acids. Germline-derived CDR1 and CDR2 are SGHRS and YFSETQ. CDR3 region: CASSLEDDTQYF. CDR3 sequence (DNA): TGCGCCAGCAGCTTGGAGGATGATACGCAGTATTTT.

V gene TRBV12-3 or TRBV12-4 combines with J gene TRBJ2-2; 10 nucleotides align to TRBD1. This CDR3 spans 14 amino acids. The junction had 2 bases not matched to a gene; V was cut back by 3 bases and J by 7 bases. Written as DNA, the CDR3 is TGTGCCAGCAGTTTGACAGGGGGCGGCGGGGAGCTGTTTTTT. Protein sequence: CASSLTGGGGELFF.

V and J are TRBV18 and TRBJ2-1; 10 positions agree with TRBD2. Germline V CDR1 and CDR2: KGHSH, LQKENI. This CDR3 is 17 amino acids long. The V gene end was trimmed by 2 bases and the J gene end by 0 bases; junction bases not matched to a gene: 4. The CDR3 DNA reads as TGTGCCAGCTCACCAAAGTCTAGCGGGGGCTCCTACAATGAGCAGTTCTTC. This encodes CASSPKSSGGSYNEQFF.

This clonotype has ten or more counts. The J gene is TRBJ1-1, the V gene TRBV29-1; no clear D. V lost 0 bases and J 1 base, leaving 3 bases between the germline ends. Germline V lookup: CDR1 SQVTM, CDR2 ANQGSEA. The length of the CDR3 is 12 residues. CDR3 region: CSVEDRNTEAFF. For the CDR3, the DNA is TGCAGCGTTGAAGATCGGAACACTGAAGCTTTCTTT.

This clonotype was seen at least ten times. The chain employs TRBV12-3 or TRBV12-4 and TRBJ1-1; D not certain. V lost 7 bases and J 2 bases, leaving 14 bases between the germline ends. The CDR3 sequence is 14 residues long. CDR3 in amino acids: CASIQNWVNTEAFF. DNA for the CDR3: TGTGCCAGCATTCAAAATTGGGTAAACACTGAAGCTTTCTTT.

The V call is TRBV12-3 or TRBV12-4, the J call TRBJ2-7; 8 bases align to TRBD2. The CDR3 runs to 16 residues. V dropped 5 bases and J dropped 8; count of bases not matched to a gene: 17. This chain's CDR3 is CASSLGGAGGSTKQYF. The CDR3 coding sequence is TGTGCCAGCAGTCTAGGGGGGGCGGGAGGATCAACGAAGCAGTACTTC.

This clonotype appeared a few times. V usage is TRBV12-3 or TRBV12-4 and J usage is TRBJ2-3; 15 bases line up with TRBD2. The trim removed 5 bases at V and 5 bases at J, leaving 5 bases unmatched. The CDR3 length is 16 residues. The CDR3 reads CASSGTSGGPGDTQYF. CDR3 bases: TGTGCCAGCAGTGGGACTAGCGGGGGGCCGGGAGATACGCAGTATTTT.

The chain is built from TRBV20-1 and TRBJ2-1; possibly TRBD2 for D (5 bases). V was shortened by 1 base and J by 0 bases, with 13 bases between the two germline ends. The V gene's germline CDR1 is DFQATT and CDR2 SNEGSKA (reference sequence). The CDR3 is made up of 16 amino acids. CDR3 sequence: CSARVRTSSSYNEQFF. CDR3 DNA: TGCAGTGCTAGAGTGAGGACTTCAAGCTCCTACAATGAGCAGTTCTTC.

This clonotype was observed many times. The genes are TRBV20-1 and TRBJ2-7, with 7 bases identical to TRBD1. Germline CDR1 DFQATT, CDR2 SNEGSKA (reference sequence). The junction had 16 bases not matched to a gene; V was cut back by 5 bases and J by 6 bases. The CDR3 covers 15 residues. CDR3 amino acids: CSAFDVRRQGVEQYF. The CDR3 DNA sequence: TGCAGTGCTTTCGACGTCCGGAGACAGGGCGTCGAGCAGTACTTC.

For this clonotype: The germline gene is not matched at one end of the junction; a read error may be the cause. The genes are TRBV20-1 and TRBJ2-3; 8 nucleotides align to TRBD2. CDR3 length equals 17 residues. From germline, CDR1 is DFQATT and CDR2 SNEGSKA (reference sequence). DNA of the CDR3: TGCAGAGCTAGAGGTCTTGGGAGGCGGGGGGTAACAGATACGCAGTATTTT. This sequence encodes CRARGLGRRGVTDTQYF.

This clonotype has only a few counts. The chain uses TRBV5-1 and TRBJ2-2; tentative D call: TRBD2 (6 bases). The germline V gene has CDR1 SGHRS and CDR2 YFSETQ. This CDR3 has 15 residues. V was trimmed by 2 bases and J by 6 bases, leaving 14 bases between them. The CDR3 DNA is TGCGCCAGCAGCTTCTTCGCGGGGTTGGCCGGGGAGCTGTTTTTT. It specifies CASSFFAGLAGELFF.

This clonotype was counted only a few times. The V call is TRBV20-1, the J call TRBJ1-5; no reliable D call. The V end lost 6 bases, the J end lost 3 bases, and 12 bases lay between the germline ends. Germline CDR1 DFQATT, CDR2 SNEGSKA (reference sequence). CDR3 length: 13 amino acids. Here the CDR3 DNA reads TGCAGTGCCCCGGACGGAAACAATCAGCCCCAGCATTTT. Its translation: CSAPDGNNQPQHF.

J is TRBJ2-5 and V is TRBV20-1, with 7 bases matching TRBD1. The CDR3 consists of 12 residues. Per the germline V gene, CDR1 is DFQATT and CDR2 is SNEGSKA (reference sequence). J was trimmed by 6 bases and V by 6 bases; bases with no gene match: 7. The CDR3 DNA reads as TGCAGTGCCGCGACAGGGTGGAAGACCCAGTACTTC. This codes for CSAATGWKTQYF.

This sequence joins TRBV12-3 or TRBV12-4 and TRBJ2-7; D uncertain. CDR3 length: 14 amino acids. With 3 bases removed from V and 3 bases from J, the gap between germline ends came to 12 bases. The CDR3 region has the DNA TGTGCCAGCAGTTTCGGTATGAATGACTACGAGCAGTACTTC. It is translated as CASSFGMNDYEQYF.

The chain joins TRBV5-1 to TRBJ2-5; no reliable D call. Germline CDR1 and CDR2: SGHRS and YFSETQ. There are 13 residues in the CDR3. Deletions cut 2 bases from V and 5 bases from J, with 10 bases between. The CDR3 DNA is TGCGCCAGCAGCTTTCCAGGACGGGAGACCCAGTACTTC. Residues: CASSFPGRETQYF.

V gene TRBV2 combines with J gene TRBJ2-3; maybe TRBD2 (7 bases). V was cut by 10 bases and J by 4 bases, with 12 bases left in between. CDR1 and CDR2 (germline): SNHLY, FYNNEI. The CDR3 is made up of 12 amino acids. Here the CDR3 DNA reads TGTGCCACCCGGGGGGCCTCAGATACGCAGTATTTT. Residues: CATRGASDTQYF.

This clonotype has a handful of counts. This chain uses TRBV20-1 with TRBJ2-1, with 8 nucleotides matching TRBD2. The germline V gene has CDR1 DFQATT and CDR2 SNEGSKA (reference sequence). The CDR3 has 12 amino acids. Trimming removed 3 bases from V and 7 bases from J; junction bases left unmatched: 2. CDR3 coding DNA: TGCAGTGCTAGGGGACTAGAGAATGAGCAGTTCTTC. It encodes CSARGLENEQFF.

The chain joins TRBV2 to TRBJ2-4; 8 nucleotides align to TRBD1. This CDR3 spans 15 amino acids. CDR1 SNHLY and CDR2 FYNNEI come from the germline V gene. V was clipped by 6 bases and J by 5 bases; unmatched bases: 9. The CDR3 here is CASSRQGTRENIQYF. CDR3 DNA: TGTGCCAGCAGCCGACAGGGGACGCGCGAAAACATTCAGTACTTC.

V usage is TRBV20-1 and J usage is TRBJ2-1; TRBD1 is a possible D gene (6 bases). The CDR3 is 11 amino acids. With 3 bases removed from V and 14 bases from J, the gap between germline ends came to 14 bases. Germline V gene data show CDR1 as DFQATT and CDR2 as SNEGSKA (reference sequence). CDR3 bases: TGCAGTGCTAGTCGCCGGGACAAGGAGTTCTTC. Encoded protein: CSASRRDKEFF.

The V gene is TRBV3-1, the J gene TRBJ2-7; D remains unclear. This CDR3 is 15 amino acids long. Germline CDR1 and CDR2: LGHDT and YNNKEL (reference sequence). V was trimmed by 1 base and J by 4 bases, leaving 14 bases between them. The CDR3 DNA reads TGTGCCAGCAGCCAAGGAAACCACCCTAGTTACGAGCAGTACTTC. Encoded protein: CASSQGNHPSYEQYF.

In this sample, this clonotype turned up a few times. The chain has TRBV12-3 or TRBV12-4 and TRBJ2-7; weak D call: TRBD2 (5 bases). Trimming cost V 1 base and J 2 bases, with 12 bases left between them. This CDR3 spans 15 amino acids. In DNA form, the CDR3 reads TGTGCCAGCAGTTTAGGCGTAGGAGGCACCTACGAGCAGTACTTC. Translating it yields CASSLGVGGTYEQYF.

The J gene is TRBJ1-1, the V gene TRBV20-1; D uncertain. In germline, CDR1 is DFQATT, CDR2 SNEGSKA (reference sequence). The ends were cut back, 3 bases at V and 5 bases at J, with 13 bases in the middle. The CDR3 runs to 13 residues. As DNA, the CDR3 is TGCAGTGCTAGTGAAGACGGCGGAACTGAAGCTTTCTTT. It encodes CSASEDGGTEAFF.

The table lists this clonotype with a few counts. V is TRBV6-1 and J is TRBJ1-1; possible D gene TRBD1, 5 bases. Germline CDR1 and CDR2: MNHNS and SASEGT. The CDR3 consists of 13 residues. V was pared by 9 bases and J by 3 bases, with 14 bases between. The CDR3 sequence is CASEQVKYTEAFF. CDR3 DNA sequence: TGTGCCAGTGAACAGGTTAAGTACACTGAAGCTTTCTTT.

This clonotype was detected a few times. This rearrangement joins TRBV7-9 to TRBJ2-3; 9 bases agree with TRBD2. The CDR3 consists of 17 residues. CDR1 SEHNR and CDR2 FQNEAQ come from the germline V gene (reference sequence). After removal of 5 bases from V and 4 bases from J, the junction contained 13 bases not matched to a gene. DNA of the CDR3: TGTGCCAGCAGCCCCTCACCCTCTAGCGGGGTGGCAGATACGCAGTATTTT. Translated: CASSPSPSSGVADTQYF.

This clonotype appeared a few times. This chain connects TRBV12-3 or TRBV12-4 to TRBJ2-1, with 10 bases fitting TRBD2. This CDR3 spans 15 amino acids. With 4 bases clipped from V and 2 bases from J, the junction kept 2 bases outside the gene matches. CDR3 sequence: CASSSSGRTYNEQFF. In DNA, the CDR3 is TGTGCCAGCAGTTCTAGCGGGAGAACCTACAATGAGCAGTTCTTC.

The V call is TRBV20-1, the J call TRBJ2-3; tentatively, D is TRBD2 (7 bases). CDR3 size: 14 residues. Germline V gives CDR1 DFQATT, CDR2 SNEGSKA (reference sequence). V was pared by 2 bases and J by 4 bases, with 13 bases between. CDR3 sequence: CSARRGGRSDTQYF. Written as DNA, the CDR3 is TGCAGTGCTAGAAGGGGGGGGCGATCAGATACGCAGTATTTT.

The chain recombines TRBV5-1 with TRBJ2-2; TRBD2 is a possible D gene (5 bases). Germline CDR1 and CDR2: SGHRS and YFSETQ. The CDR3 loop spans 16 amino acids. The V end lost 0 bases, the J end lost 2 bases, and 11 bases lay between the germline ends. Here the CDR3 DNA reads TGCGCCAGCAGCTTGGGACTACTAACCAACACCGGGGAGCTGTTTTTT. Residues: CASSLGLLTNTGELFF. The complete variable domain, with remaining parts taken from reference TRBV5-1 and TRBJ2-2, reads KAGVTQTPRYLIKTRGQQVTLSCSPISGHRSVSWYQQTPGQGLQFLFEYFSETQRNKGNFPGRFSGRQFSNSRSEMNVSTLELGDSALYLCASSLGLLTNTGELFFGEGSRLTVL.

The chain links TRBV6-5 to TRBJ2-1; 9 bases are shared with TRBD2. From germline, CDR1 is MNHEY and CDR2 SVGAGI. The CDR3 runs to 15 residues. V lost 2 bases and J lost 6; bases outside the gene matches: 5. This CDR3 is CASSYRAGGRNEQFF. CDR3 sequence (DNA): TGTGCCAGCAGTTACAGAGCGGGGGGCCGCAATGAGCAGTTCTTC.